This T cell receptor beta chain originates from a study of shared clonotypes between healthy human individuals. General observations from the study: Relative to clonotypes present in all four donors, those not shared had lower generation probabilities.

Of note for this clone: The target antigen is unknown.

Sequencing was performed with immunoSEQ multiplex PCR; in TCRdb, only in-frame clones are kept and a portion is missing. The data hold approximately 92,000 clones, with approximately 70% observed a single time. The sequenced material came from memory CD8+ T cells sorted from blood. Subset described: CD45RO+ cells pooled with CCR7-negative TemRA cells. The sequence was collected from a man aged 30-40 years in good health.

This chain's CDR3 is CASSWDRDTYEQYF. In nucleotides, the CDR3 is TGTGCCAGCAGTTGGGACAGGGATACCTACGAGCAGTACTTC. V is TRBV28 and J is TRBJ2-7; 9 nucleotides match TRBD1. V lost 4 bases and J lost 2; bases outside the gene matches: 3. This CDR3 comprises 14 residues. Per germline, CDR1 MDHEN and CDR2 SYDVKM.